This T cell receptor beta chain appears in the sequencing data of a study of technical replicates of blood from a few donors. The CDR3 is 13 residues long. CDR1 SGHRS and CDR2 YFSETQ come from the germline V gene. V lost 2 bases, J lost 7 bases, and 3 bases stayed unmatched. Generated by immunoSEQ multiplex PCR, the TCRdb table keeps only in-frame clones and is missing some. The sample lists 65,000 to 90,000 clones, about 92% occurring once. This chain uses TRBV5-1 with TRBJ2-1; 7 positions agree with TRBD2. The origin of this receptor is a human donor in good health. Sequencing was carried out using T cells isolated from PBMCs. CDR3 residues: CASSFGTTNEQFF. For the CDR3, the DNA is TGCGCCAGCAGCTTCGGGACTACAAATGAGCAGTTCTTC.